Each of the 15 T cell receptor beta chains below was sequenced from the same sample in a study of Graves' ophthalmopathy and Graves' hyperthyroidism. RNA transcripts were the template, and TCR beta CDR3 regions were amplified from them. HTBI primers served in a first-round RT-PCR, which a second-round multiplex PCR followed. TCRdb called the multiplex PCR reads again in MiXCR, with one record for every CDR3 protein. Of almost 750,000 distinct CDR3 sequences in the sample, roughly 40% were seen once. Sequenced input: peripheral blood. These receptors were obtained from an adult man with Graves' ophthalmopathy.

This clonotype occurred a few times. V is TRBV9 and J is TRBJ2-2, with unresolved D. Per germline, CDR1 SGDLS and CDR2 YYNGEE. The CDR3 contains 15 residues. Deletions cut 0 bases from V and 2 bases from J, with 8 bases between. For the CDR3, the DNA is TGTGCCAGCAGCGTAGTGGCCGACAACACCGGGGAGCTGTTTTTT. Amino acid sequence: CASSVVADNTGELFF. Based on the CDR3 plus reference TRBV9 and TRBJ2-2, the full variable domain is DSGVTQTPKHLITATGQRVTLRCSPRSGDLSVYWYQQSLDQGLQFLIQYYNGEERAKGNILERFSAQQFPDLHSELNLSSLELGDSALYFCASSVVADNTGELFFGEGSRLTVL.

This chain joins TRBV5-1 and TRBJ2-5, with 7 bases matching TRBD2. Germline V lookup: CDR1 SGHRS, CDR2 YFSETQ. Trimming at V came to 0 bases and at J to 5 bases, leaving 7 bases not matched to a gene. The CDR3 loop spans 15 amino acids. The CDR3 sequence: CASSLGSGGKETQYF. CDR3 bases: TGCGCCAGCAGCTTGGGTTCCGGGGGGAAGGAGACCCAGTACTTC. Filled out from reference TRBV5-1 and TRBJ2-5, the complete variable domain reads KAGVTQTPRYLIKTRGQQVTLSCSPISGHRSVSWYQQTPGQGLQFLFEYFSETQRNKGNFPGRFSGRQFSNSRSEMNVSTLELGDSALYLCASSLGSGGKETQYFGPGTRLLVL.

This clonotype appeared many times. The chain recombines TRBV7-8 with TRBJ1-2; D gene ambiguous. V dropped 0 bases and J dropped 8 bases, with 4 bases sitting between them. The CDR3 contains 11 residues. Germline loops: CDR1 SGHVS, CDR2 FQNEAQ. In DNA form, the CDR3 reads TGTGCCAGCAGCTTAGCGCTAGGCTACACCTTC. This encodes CASSLALGYTF. Using reference TRBV7-8 and TRBJ1-2 for the parts outside the CDR3, the full variable domain is GAGVSQSPRYKVAKRGQDVALRCDPISGHVSLFWYQQALGQGPEFLTYFQNEAQLDKSGLPSDRFFAERPEGSVSTLKIQRTQQEDSAVYLCASSLALGYTFGSGTRLTVV.

J is TRBJ2-5 and V is TRBV29-1; 10 nucleotides align to TRBD1. The CDR3 runs to 13 residues. Germline V gene lookup returns CDR1 SQVTM and CDR2 ANQGSEA. With 4 bases clipped from V and 4 bases from J, the junction kept 3 bases outside the gene matches. Here the CDR3 reads CSVGDRGGETQYF. Written as DNA, the CDR3 is TGCAGCGTTGGGGACAGGGGAGGAGAGACCCAGTACTTC.

A few counts support this clonotype. This chain links TRBV7-6 with TRBJ1-1; TRBD1 aligns across 7 bases. Germline CDR1 reads SGHVS; CDR2 reads FNYEAQ. This CDR3 spans 17 amino acids. J was trimmed by 0 bases and V by 3 bases; bases with no gene match: 10. The CDR3 sequence: CASSFPSRGGMNTEAFF. Here the CDR3 DNA reads TGTGCCAGCAGCTTCCCTTCCAGGGGGGGCATGAACACTGAAGCTTTCTTT.

The CDR3, as DNA: TGCAGCGTCACAGGGTTTGAAGCTTTCTTT. This gives the protein CSVTGFEAFF. The chain is built from TRBV29-1 and TRBJ1-1, with D tentatively TRBD1 (6 bases). The germline V gene encodes CDR1 SQVTM and CDR2 ANQGSEA. Between the trimmed V and J ends, which lost 6 bases and 7 bases, there was a span of 9 bases. There are 10 residues in the CDR3.

In the case of this clonotype: A much larger clone differs by one base, so this may be a read error. The genes are TRBV19 and TRBJ1-6, with D hard to call. V lost 6 bases, J lost 5 bases, and 14 bases lay in between. Germline lookup yields CDR1 LNHDA and CDR2 SQIVND (reference sequence). This CDR3 has 15 amino acids. The CDR3 here is CASSWADNNNSPLHF. The CDR3 DNA is TGTGCCAGTAGCTGGGCAGACAACAATAATTCACCCCTCCACTTT.

This clonotype was counted ten times or more. The chain joins TRBV20-1 to TRBJ2-5, with TRBD2 identical over 14 bases. There are 15 residues in the CDR3. Germline V gene sequence: CDR1 DFQATT, CDR2 SNEGSKA (reference sequence). With V trimmed by 0 bases and J by 4 bases, 1 base remained unmatched. The CDR3 region has the DNA TGCAGTGCTAGAGACGGGACTAGCGGGGGAGAGACCCAGTACTTC. Protein product: CSARDGTSGGETQYF.

The rearrangement uses TRBV10-3 and TRBJ1-1; D gene uncertain. The CDR3 totals 14 residues. CDR1 and CDR2 from the germline V gene are ENHRY and SYGVKD. Trimming took 3 bases from V and 1 from J, leaving 9 bases between them. The CDR3 here is CAISEFDKNTEAFF. CDR3 coding DNA: TGTGCCATCAGTGAATTCGACAAGAACACTGAAGCTTTCTTT.

The chain uses TRBV11-2 and TRBJ1-6; no definite D call. Trimming cost V 4 bases and J 7 bases, with 11 bases left between them. CDR1 and CDR2 from the germline V gene are SGHAT and FQNNGV. The CDR3 is 14 residues long. The CDR3 loop reads CASSSSTRNSPLHF. The CDR3 DNA reads as TGTGCCAGCAGCTCCTCCACCAGAAATTCACCCCTCCACTTT.

In this sample, this clonotype turned up a few times. V is TRBV5-6 and J is TRBJ1-2, with TRBD1 identical over 8 bases. From germline, CDR1 is SGHDT and CDR2 YYEEEE. V lost 1 base, J lost 3 bases, and 11 bases stayed unmatched. The CDR3 is 17 residues long. The chain's CDR3 is CASSLSGSQGAYYGYTF. CDR3 DNA sequence: TGTGCCAGCAGCTTGTCAGGATCCCAGGGGGCGTACTATGGCTACACCTTC.

Ten or more counts support this clonotype. The chain uses TRBV7-2 and TRBJ2-5; tentatively, D is TRBD2 (5 bases). V dropped 4 bases and J dropped 5 bases, with 11 bases sitting between them. This CDR3 has 13 residues. The germline CDR1 and CDR2 sequences are SGHTA and FQGNSA. The CDR3 region is CASSSEGRETQYF. CDR3 DNA: TGTGCCAGCAGCTCCGAGGGCCGGGAGACCCAGTACTTC.

In its sample, this clonotype was seen many times. The rearrangement joins TRBV15 to TRBJ2-5; D unresolved. Trimming took off 0 bases at V and 5 bases at J, with 10 bases between the two ends. CDR3 size: 14 residues. CDR1 and CDR2 from the germline V gene are LNHNV and YYDKDF (reference sequence). CDR3 sequence (DNA): TGTGCCACCAGCAGAGAAAGGCCCGGTGAGACCCAGTACTTC. It specifies CATSRERPGETQYF.

This clonotype was seen a handful of times. The gene calls are TRBV2 and TRBJ1-2, with 8 bases aligning to TRBD1. V lost 2 bases and J lost 4; bases outside the gene matches: 15. Germline-derived CDR1 and CDR2 are SNHLY and FYNNEI. CDR3 length equals 18 residues. This chain's CDR3 is CASSEQTDRGYRAYGYTF. CDR3 DNA sequence: TGTGCCAGCAGTGAACAAACCGACAGGGGCTATAGGGCCTATGGCTACACCTTC. The variable domain in full, with the rest retrieved from reference TRBV2 and TRBJ1-2, is EPEVTQTPSHQVTQMGQEVILRCVPISNHLYFYWYRQILGQKVEFLVSFYNNEISEKSEIFDDQFSVERPDGSNFTLKIRSTKLEDSAMYFCASSEQTDRGYRAYGYTFGSGTRLTVV.

This clonotype was picked up many times. The chain links TRBV10-3 to TRBJ1-3; D not certain. The germline V gene has CDR1 ENHRY and CDR2 SYGVKD. Trimming took off 3 bases at V and 4 bases at J, with 4 bases between the two ends. The CDR3 is made up of 12 amino acids. CDR3 bases: TGTGCCATCAGTGATGGAGGAAACACCATATATTTT. Translating it yields CAISDGGNTIYF.